This TCR beta chain was sequenced during a study of blood T cell repertoires in COVID-19. From germline, CDR1 is SGHKS and CDR2 YYEKEE (reference sequence). The CDR3 sequence is 16 residues long. J gave up 1 base and V 4 bases, and 11 bases lay outside the gene matches. Participant ages covered about 18 to 90 years across around 22 US areas. Original processing methods: Reference gene primer amplification gave nucleated cell count estimates. Assay: immunoSEQ multiplex PCR; the TCRdb copy retains only in-frame clones and omits some. That table furnishes V, J and clone size, whereas the DNA furnished D and trimming. The profile shows about 360,000 clones, 80% to 90% of them singletons.

The sequenced material came from PBMCs or T cells enriched from blood (not recorded which). The clonotype originates from a man aged 25-45 years who had recovered from COVID-19. The chain joins TRBV5-5 to TRBJ2-7, with 7 positions matching TRBD1. The CDR3 DNA reads TGTGCCAGCAGCCCCTTGCCCGGGACAGCATCCTACGAGCAGTACTTC. Protein sequence: CASSPLPGTASYEQYF.